Following are 2 T cell receptor beta chains from one sample sequenced in a study of T cells expressing NK-cell markers. One entry per CDR3 protein, without DNA, is what TCRdb gives after re-calling the 5' RACE reads. The sample table includes 350,000 to 450,000 distinct CDR3 sequences. Sample: blood T cells: a sorted CD56 or NKG2C T cell subset, CD4+ or CD8+ T cells, or bulk PBMC T cells (not recorded which). These TCRs come from a man aged 18 to 69 in good health.

The chain is built from TRBV6-1 and TRBJ2-5; TCRdb's assignment of TRBD1 cannot be checked, as there is no DNA. Germline values: CDR1 MNHNS, CDR2 SASEGT. This CDR3 spans 17 amino acids. CDR3 amino acids: CASSDMRRTGGLETQYF.

The rearrangement uses TRBV7-9 and TRBJ1-4; TCRdb's D gene call, TRBD1, goes unchecked for lack of DNA. The CDR3 runs to 15 residues. CDR1 is SEHNR and CDR2 is FQNEAQ in the germline V gene (reference sequence). The CDR3: CASSSSTGGWEKLFF.